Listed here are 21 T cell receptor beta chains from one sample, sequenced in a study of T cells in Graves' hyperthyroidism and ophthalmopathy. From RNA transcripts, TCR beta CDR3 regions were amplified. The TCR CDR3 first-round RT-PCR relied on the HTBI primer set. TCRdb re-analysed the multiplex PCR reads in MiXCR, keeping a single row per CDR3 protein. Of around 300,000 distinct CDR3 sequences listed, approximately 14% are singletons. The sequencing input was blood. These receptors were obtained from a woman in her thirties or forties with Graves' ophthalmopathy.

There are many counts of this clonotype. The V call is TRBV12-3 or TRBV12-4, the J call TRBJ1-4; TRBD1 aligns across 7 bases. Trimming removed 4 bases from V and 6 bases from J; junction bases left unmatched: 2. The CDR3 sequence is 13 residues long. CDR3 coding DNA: TGTGCCAGCAGTTGGGACAGTTATGAAAAACTGTTTTTT. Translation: CASSWDSYEKLFF.

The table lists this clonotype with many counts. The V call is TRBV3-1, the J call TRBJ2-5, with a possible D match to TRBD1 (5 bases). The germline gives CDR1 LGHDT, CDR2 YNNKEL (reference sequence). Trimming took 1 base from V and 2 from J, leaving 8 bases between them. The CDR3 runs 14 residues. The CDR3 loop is CASSQAGQQETQYF. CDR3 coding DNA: TGTGCCAGCAGCCAAGCTGGACAACAAGAGACCCAGTACTTC.

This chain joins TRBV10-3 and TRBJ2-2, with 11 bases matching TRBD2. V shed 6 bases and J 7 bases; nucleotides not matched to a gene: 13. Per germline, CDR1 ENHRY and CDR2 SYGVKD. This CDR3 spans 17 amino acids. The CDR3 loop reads CAISGGTTSGAFGELFF. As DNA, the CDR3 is TGTGCCATCAGCGGGGGGACGACTAGCGGGGCCTTCGGGGAGCTGTTTTTT.

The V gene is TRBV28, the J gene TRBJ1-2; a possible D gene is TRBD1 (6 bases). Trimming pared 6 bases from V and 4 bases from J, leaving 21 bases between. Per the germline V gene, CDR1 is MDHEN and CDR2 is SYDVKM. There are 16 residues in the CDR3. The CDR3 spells CASSSKLGGGGYGYTF. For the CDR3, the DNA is TGTGCCAGCAGCTCTAAATTGGGGGGGGGCGGCTATGGCTACACCTTC.

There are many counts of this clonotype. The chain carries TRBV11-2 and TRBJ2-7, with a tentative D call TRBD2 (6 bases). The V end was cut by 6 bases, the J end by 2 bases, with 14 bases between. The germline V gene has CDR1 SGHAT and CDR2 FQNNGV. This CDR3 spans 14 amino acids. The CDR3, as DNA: TGTGCCAGCAGTCGAGGTAGCGGAGCCTACGAGCAGTACTTC. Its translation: CASSRGSGAYEQYF.

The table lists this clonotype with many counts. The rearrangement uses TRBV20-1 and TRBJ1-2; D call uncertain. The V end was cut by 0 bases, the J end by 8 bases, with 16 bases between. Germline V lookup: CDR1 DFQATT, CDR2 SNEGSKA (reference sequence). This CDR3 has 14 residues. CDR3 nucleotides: TGCAGTGCTAGAGACGTTAGGGTCCGTGGAGGCTACACCTTC. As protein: CSARDVRVRGGYTF.

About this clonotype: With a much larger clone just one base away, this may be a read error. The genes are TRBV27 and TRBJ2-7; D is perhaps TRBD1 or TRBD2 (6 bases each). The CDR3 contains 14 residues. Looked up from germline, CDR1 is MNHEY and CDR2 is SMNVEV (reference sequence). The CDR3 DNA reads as TGTGCCAGCAGTTTGCACAGGGACTCCTACGAGCGGTACTTC. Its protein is CASSLHRDSYERYF.

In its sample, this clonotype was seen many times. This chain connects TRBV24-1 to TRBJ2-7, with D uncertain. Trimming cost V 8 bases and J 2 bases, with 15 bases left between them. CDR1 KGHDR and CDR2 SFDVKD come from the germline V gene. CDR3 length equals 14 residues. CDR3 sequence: CATKNGEPPYEQYF. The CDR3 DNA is TGTGCCACCAAAAACGGAGAGCCACCCTACGAGCAGTACTTC.

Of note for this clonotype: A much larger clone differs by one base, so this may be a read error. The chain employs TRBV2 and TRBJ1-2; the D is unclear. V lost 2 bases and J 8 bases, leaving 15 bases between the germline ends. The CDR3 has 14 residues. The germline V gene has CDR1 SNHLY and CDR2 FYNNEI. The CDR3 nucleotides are TGTGCCAGCAGTGAAAGACGATCCGTAGCAGGCTACACCTTC. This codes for CASSERRSVAGYTF.

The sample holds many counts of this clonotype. Written as DNA, the CDR3 is TGTGCCAGCAGCAGACTGACAGGGGACAATGAGCAGTTCTTC. As protein: CASSRLTGDNEQFF. This chain uses TRBV3-1 with TRBJ2-1; 8 nucleotides align to TRBD1. The CDR3 loop spans 14 amino acids. Germline CDR1 LGHDT, CDR2 YNNKEL (reference sequence). The ends lost 5 bases at V and 5 bases at J; junction bases unmatched: 5.

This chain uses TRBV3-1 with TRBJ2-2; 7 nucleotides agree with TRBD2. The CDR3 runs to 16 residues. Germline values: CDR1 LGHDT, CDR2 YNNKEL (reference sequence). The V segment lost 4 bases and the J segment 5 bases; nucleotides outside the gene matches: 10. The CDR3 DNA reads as TGTGCCAGCAGCCGGCTAGCAGCCGGGGGGACCGGGGAGCTGTTTTTT. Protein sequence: CASSRLAAGGTGELFF.

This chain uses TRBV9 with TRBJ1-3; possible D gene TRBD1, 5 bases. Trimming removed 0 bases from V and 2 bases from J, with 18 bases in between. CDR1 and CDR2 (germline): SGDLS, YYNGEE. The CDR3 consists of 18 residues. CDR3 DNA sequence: TGTGCCAGCAGCGTAGACAATGACGCCAGGGCGGCTGGAAACACCATATATTTT. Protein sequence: CASSVDNDARAAGNTIYF. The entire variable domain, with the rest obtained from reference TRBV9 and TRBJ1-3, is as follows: DSGVTQTPKHLITATGQRVTLRCSPRSGDLSVYWYQQSLDQGLQFLIQYYNGEERAKGNILERFSAQQFPDLHSELNLSSLELGDSALYFCASSVDNDARAAGNTIYFGEGSWLTVV.

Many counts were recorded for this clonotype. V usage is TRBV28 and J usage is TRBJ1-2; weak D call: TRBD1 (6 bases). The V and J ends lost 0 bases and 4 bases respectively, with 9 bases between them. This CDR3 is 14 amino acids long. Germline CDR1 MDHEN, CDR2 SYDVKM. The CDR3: CASSLWSGVYGYTF. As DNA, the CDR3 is TGTGCCAGCAGTTTATGGTCAGGGGTCTATGGCTACACCTTC.

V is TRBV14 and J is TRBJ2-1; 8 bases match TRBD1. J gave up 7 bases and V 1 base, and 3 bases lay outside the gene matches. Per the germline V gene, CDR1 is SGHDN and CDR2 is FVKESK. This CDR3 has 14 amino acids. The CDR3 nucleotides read TGTGCCAGCAGCCAAGCCGGACAGGGTAATGAGCAGTTCTTC. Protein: CASSQAGQGNEQFF.

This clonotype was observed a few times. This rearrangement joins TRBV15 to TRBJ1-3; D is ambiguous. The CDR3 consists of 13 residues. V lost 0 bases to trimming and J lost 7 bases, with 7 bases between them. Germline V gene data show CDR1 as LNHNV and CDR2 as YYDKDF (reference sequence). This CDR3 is CATSRDSRNTIYF. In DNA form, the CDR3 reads TGTGCCACCAGCAGAGACAGCCGGAACACCATATATTTT. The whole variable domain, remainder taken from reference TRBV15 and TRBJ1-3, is DAMVIQNPRYQVTQFGKPVTLSCSQTLNHNVMYWYQQKSSQAPKLLFHYYDKDFNNEADTPDNFQSRRPNTSFCFLDIRSPGLGDTAMYLCATSRDSRNTIYFGEGSWLTVV.

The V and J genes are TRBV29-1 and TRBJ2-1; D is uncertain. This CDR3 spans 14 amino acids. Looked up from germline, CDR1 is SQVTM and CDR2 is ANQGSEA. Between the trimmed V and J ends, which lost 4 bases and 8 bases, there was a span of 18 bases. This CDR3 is CSVANSFNTYEQFF. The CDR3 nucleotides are TGCAGCGTTGCCAATTCATTCAACACTTATGAGCAGTTCTTC.

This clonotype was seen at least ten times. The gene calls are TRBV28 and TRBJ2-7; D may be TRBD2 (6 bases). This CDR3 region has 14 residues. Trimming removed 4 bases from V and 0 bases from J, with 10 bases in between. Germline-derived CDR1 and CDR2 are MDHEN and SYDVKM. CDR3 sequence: CASSSLTSSYEQYF. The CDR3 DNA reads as TGTGCCAGCAGTTCTCTGACTAGCTCCTACGAGCAGTACTTC.

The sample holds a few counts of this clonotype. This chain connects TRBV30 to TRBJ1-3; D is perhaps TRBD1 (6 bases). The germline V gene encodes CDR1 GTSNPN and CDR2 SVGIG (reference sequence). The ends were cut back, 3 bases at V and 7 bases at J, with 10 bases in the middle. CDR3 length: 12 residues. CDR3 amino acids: CAWSLGGNTIYF. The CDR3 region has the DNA TGTGCCTGGAGCCTAGGGGGGAACACCATATATTTT.

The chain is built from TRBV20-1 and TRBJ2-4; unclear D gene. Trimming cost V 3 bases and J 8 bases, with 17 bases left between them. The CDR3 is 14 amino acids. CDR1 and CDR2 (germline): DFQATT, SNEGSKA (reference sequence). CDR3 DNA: TGCAGTGCTAGCCCGACCACCAGGACGGACATTCAGTACTTC. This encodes CSASPTTRTDIQYF.

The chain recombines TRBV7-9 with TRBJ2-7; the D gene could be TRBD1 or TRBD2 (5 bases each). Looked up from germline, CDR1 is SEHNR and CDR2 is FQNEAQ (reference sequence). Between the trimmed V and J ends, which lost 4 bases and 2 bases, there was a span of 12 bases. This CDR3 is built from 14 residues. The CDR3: CASSSGTEPYEQYF. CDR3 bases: TGTGCCAGCAGCTCCGGGACGGAGCCCTACGAGCAGTACTTC.

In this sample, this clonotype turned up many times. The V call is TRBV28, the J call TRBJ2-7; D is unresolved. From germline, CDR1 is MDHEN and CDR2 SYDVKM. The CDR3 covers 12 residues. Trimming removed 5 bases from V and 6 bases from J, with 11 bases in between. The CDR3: CASSILSSEQYF. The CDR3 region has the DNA TGTGCCAGCAGTATACTAAGCTCCGAGCAGTACTTC.